Following are 30 T cell receptor beta chains from one sample sequenced in a study of blood T cell repertoires in COVID-19. The protocol was immunoSEQ multiplex PCR, while the TCRdb copy is restricted to in-frame clones and leaves out a portion. The sample includes over 50,000 clones, approximately 73% of them seen just once. Material for sequencing was peripheral blood. The receptor set was obtained from a woman between 50 and 59 years old with active or convalescent COVID-19.

This clone has just a few counts. V is TRBV12-3 or TRBV12-4 and J is TRBJ2-7; TRBD1 is a possible D gene (6 bases). V was shortened by 2 bases and J by 3 bases, with 8 bases between the two germline ends. This CDR3 has 13 amino acids. As DNA, the CDR3 is TGTGCCAGCAGTTTACAGGGGAACTACGAGCAGTACTTC. It encodes CASSLQGNYEQYF.

Regarding this clone: The sample has other DNA sequences that encode this CDR3 too. The chain couples TRBV4-3 to TRBJ1-1, with D possibly matching TRBD1 (5 bases). The length of the CDR3 is 13 residues. Trimming stripped 0 bases from V and 7 bases from J, with 9 bases between. The V gene's germline CDR1 is LGHNA and CDR2 YSLEER. Here the CDR3 reads CASSQDRDSEAFF. The CDR3 DNA reads TGCGCCAGCAGCCAAGATCGCGACAGTGAAGCTTTCTTT.

V is TRBV15 and J is TRBJ1-5; possibly TRBD1 for D (5 bases). Trimming cost V 1 base and J 1 base, with 8 bases left between them. CDR3 length equals 15 residues. Per the germline V gene, CDR1 is LNHNV and CDR2 is YYDKDF (reference sequence). This CDR3 reads CATSRVRGSNQPQHF. The CDR3 coding sequence is TGTGCCACCAGCAGAGTGCGGGGGAGCAATCAGCCCCAGCATTTT.

V is TRBV6-6 and J is TRBJ1-3; 10 bases match TRBD1. The CDR3 runs 16 residues. The germline gives CDR1 MNHNY, CDR2 SVGAGI (reference sequence). Trimming took 6 bases from V and 2 from J; bases not matched to a gene: 7. In DNA form, the CDR3 reads TGTGCCAGCAGCCCGGGACAGGGGAGGGCTGGAAACACCATATATTTT. Protein sequence: CASSPGQGRAGNTIYF.

The chain employs TRBV5-1 and TRBJ1-3; the match to TRBD1 covers 9 bases. V shed 7 bases and J 5 bases; nucleotides not matched to a gene: 7. Germline V gene lookup returns CDR1 SGHRS and CDR2 YFSETQ. This CDR3 comprises 14 residues. CDR3 loop: CASQDRGSRNTIYF. The CDR3 DNA follows: TGCGCCAGCCAGGACAGGGGATCCAGAAACACCATATATTTT.

The chain links TRBV24-1 to TRBJ2-3, with 10 bases identical to TRBD1. CDR3 length: 14 amino acids. Germline CDR1 is KGHDR and CDR2 is SFDVKD. V lost 7 bases and J lost 5; bases outside the gene matches: 5. The CDR3 region has the DNA TGTGCCACCAGACCGACAGGGGGCAGAGATACGCAGTATTTT. This encodes CATRPTGGRDTQYF.

This sequence joins TRBV6-6 and TRBJ1-2, with 9 bases aligning to TRBD1. From germline, CDR1 is MNHNY and CDR2 SVGAGI (reference sequence). Germline trimming cut 6 bases from V and 4 bases from J; bases unmatched to any gene: 9. The CDR3 is 15 residues long. The CDR3 here is CASSTTGGDVYGYTF. The CDR3 bases are TGTGCCAGCAGCACCACAGGGGGCGATGTCTATGGCTACACCTTC.

CDR3 coding DNA: TGCAGCGTTGCCCGGGGAGACACCATATATTTT. This sequence encodes CSVARGDTIYF. The V and J genes are TRBV29-1 and TRBJ1-3; no clear D. Germline lookup yields CDR1 SQVTM and CDR2 ANQGSEA. V was cut by 4 bases and J by 8 bases, with 9 bases left in between. This CDR3 contains 11 residues.

This clone was seen a handful of times. The V call is TRBV7-2, the J call TRBJ1-5, with no clear D. Germline V lookup: CDR1 SGHTA, CDR2 FQGNSA. The CDR3 runs 15 residues. Trimming left V 0 bases short and J 0 bases short, with 6 bases between. CDR3 amino acids: CASSLAGDSNQPQHF. The CDR3 region has the DNA TGTGCCAGCAGCTTAGCAGGAGATAGCAATCAGCCCCAGCATTTT.

In DNA, the CDR3 is TGTGCCAGCAGCTTAGGCGGCGCGAACACTGAAGCTTTCTTT. Translating it yields CASSLGGANTEAFF. The gene calls are TRBV7-2 and TRBJ1-1; D uncertain. This CDR3 contains 14 residues. Trimming cost V 1 base and J 1 base, with 7 bases left between them. Looked up from germline, CDR1 is SGHTA and CDR2 is FQGNSA.

V and J are TRBV7-9 and TRBJ2-2; 9 bases are shared with TRBD2. V dropped 5 bases and J dropped 5; count of bases not matched to a gene: 9. The germline CDR1 and CDR2 sequences are SEHNR and FQNEAQ (reference sequence). There are 16 residues in the CDR3. In nucleotides, the CDR3 is TGTGCCAGCAGCACCGACGTAGCGGGAGAGACCGGGGAGCTGTTTTTT. Translated: CASSTDVAGETGELFF.

CDR3 sequence: CASSLAVGTGGTEAFF. DNA of the CDR3: TGTGCCAGCAGCTTGGCCGTCGGGACAGGGGGCACTGAAGCTTTCTTT. This sequence joins TRBV5-8 and TRBJ1-1; TRBD1 matches 11 bases. This CDR3 has 16 residues. V was pared by 0 bases and J by 4 bases, with 5 bases of the junction left unmatched. CDR1 is SGHTS, CDR2 YDEGEE, per germline.

The chain links TRBV6-6 to TRBJ1-4, with a tentative D call TRBD1 (5 bases). Looked up from germline, CDR1 is MNHNY and CDR2 is SVGAGI (reference sequence). The CDR3 runs 14 residues. V was pared by 6 bases and J by 3 bases, with 11 bases between. The CDR3 region is CASRPGLPNEKLFF. The CDR3 nucleotides read TGTGCCAGCAGACCAGGGCTACCTAATGAAAAACTGTTTTTT.

The chain has TRBV4-1 and TRBJ2-3; 9 bases align to TRBD1. CDR1 and CDR2 from the germline V gene are MGHRA and YSYEKL. The V segment lost 1 base and the J segment 5 bases; nucleotides outside the gene matches: 10. This CDR3 spans 17 amino acids. CDR3 coding DNA: TGCGCCAGCAGCCAAGGTCTATGGGGACAGGGTTTAGATACGCAGTATTTT. Amino acid sequence: CASSQGLWGQGLDTQYF.

Notes on this clone: The sample has other DNA sequences that encode this CDR3 too. The V gene is TRBV7-2, the J gene TRBJ2-7; TRBD2 agrees at 7 bases. The germline CDR1 and CDR2 sequences are SGHTA and FQGNSA. V lost 1 base to trimming and J lost 3 bases; unmatched junction nucleotides: 3. The length of the CDR3 is 14 residues. CDR3 coding DNA: TGTGCCAGCAGCTTAGGGGGCGGGAGCTACGAGCAGTACTTC. Translating it yields CASSLGGGSYEQYF.

This clone was counted a single time. V usage is TRBV24-1 and J usage is TRBJ2-7, with a weak D call TRBD2 (6 bases). Germline values: CDR1 KGHDR, CDR2 SFDVKD. The CDR3 extends over 13 amino acids. V shed 4 bases and J shed 3 bases, with 9 bases lying between them. In DNA form, the CDR3 reads TGTGCCACCAGTGACTGGCGGGGCTACGAGCAGTACTTC. This codes for CATSDWRGYEQYF.

This rearrangement joins TRBV4-1 to TRBJ2-1; a possible D gene is TRBD2 (5 bases). Between the trimmed V and J ends, which lost 0 bases and 3 bases, there was a span of 15 bases. Germline-derived CDR1 and CDR2 are MGHRA and YSYEKL. The CDR3 runs to 17 residues. CDR3: CASSQDQEGMGYNEQFF. In DNA form, the CDR3 reads TGCGCCAGCAGCCAAGATCAAGAGGGAATGGGCTACAATGAGCAGTTCTTC.

The chain recombines TRBV7-3 with TRBJ2-3, with 7 bases lining up with TRBD1. V was clipped by 8 bases and J by 4 bases; unmatched bases: 6. The CDR3 runs to 13 residues. Germline-derived CDR1 and CDR2 are SGHTA and FQGTGA. CDR3 in DNA: TGTGCCAGCGCTAGGGGGCAGTCAGATACGCAGTATTTT. Residues: CASARGQSDTQYF.

J is TRBJ1-6 and V is TRBV6-5; D is perhaps TRBD1 (6 bases). V lost 8 bases and J 7 bases, leaving 12 bases between the germline ends. CDR1 and CDR2 (germline): MNHEY, SVGAGI. The CDR3 extends over 13 amino acids. CDR3 bases: TGTGCCAGCCGCAGGGGTGAGAATTCACCCCTCCACTTT. It encodes CASRRGENSPLHF.

The CDR3 reads CASSTRSTGELFF. CDR3 bases: TGTGCCAGCAGCACCAGAAGTACCGGGGAGCTGTTTTTT. The rearrangement joins TRBV7-2 to TRBJ2-2, with D hard to call. Germline V gene lookup returns CDR1 SGHTA and CDR2 FQGNSA. The CDR3 length is 13 residues. V was cut by 5 bases and J by 5 bases, with 9 bases left in between. Based on the CDR3 plus reference TRBV7-2 and TRBJ2-2, the full variable domain is GAGVSQSPSNKVTEKGKDVELRCDPISGHTALYWYRQSLGQGLEFLIYFQGNSAPDKSGLPSDRFSAERTGGSVSTLTIQRTQQEDSAVYLCASSTRSTGELFFGEGSRLTVL.

The chain employs TRBV24-1 and TRBJ1-2; TRBD1 matches 7 bases. J was trimmed by 9 bases and V by 4 bases; bases with no gene match: 10. Germline lookup yields CDR1 KGHDR and CDR2 SFDVKD. The CDR3 sequence is 14 residues long. The CDR3 loop reads CATSDATGYGRYTF. The CDR3 nucleotides read TGTGCCACCAGTGACGCGACAGGGTACGGTCGCTACACCTTC.

The chain couples TRBV7-2 to TRBJ2-7; TRBD1 aligns across 7 bases. This CDR3 is built from 15 residues. CDR1 is SGHTA and CDR2 is FQGNSA in the germline V gene. The J segment lost 2 bases and the V segment lost 4 bases, leaving 8 bases of the junction unmatched. CDR3 nucleotide sequence: TGTGCCAGCAGCTGGAAGGGGACAGACGCCTACGAGCAGTACTTC. It translates to CASSWKGTDAYEQYF.

This clone was recorded at least ten times. This rearrangement joins TRBV29-1 to TRBJ1-2; D remains ambiguous. Germline V gene data show CDR1 as SQVTM and CDR2 as ANQGSEA. The CDR3 is 15 amino acids. V was cut by 2 bases and J by 8 bases, with 21 bases left in between. The CDR3, as DNA: TGCAGCGTTGAATCCCCGGGAGGTCCTGGGAGCGGCTACACCTTC. Amino acid sequence: CSVESPGGPGSGYTF.

This chain uses TRBV7-2 with TRBJ2-3; 7 positions agree with TRBD1. V was clipped by 5 bases and J by 2 bases; unmatched bases: 10. This CDR3 is built from 16 residues. The V gene's germline CDR1 is SGHTA and CDR2 FQGNSA. This chain's CDR3 is CASSPRDSGYTDTQYF. The CDR3 DNA reads TGTGCCAGCAGCCCCCGGGACAGCGGATACACAGATACGCAGTATTTT.

Only a few counts were recorded for this clone. The rearrangement links TRBV7-2 to TRBJ2-2, with 10 bases matching TRBD2. This CDR3 spans 18 amino acids. J was trimmed by 5 bases and V by 3 bases; bases with no gene match: 12. CDR1 SGHTA and CDR2 FQGNSA come from the germline V gene. The CDR3, as DNA: TGTGCCAGCAGCTTTAGGCTAGCGGGAGATAGAGGGACCGGGGAGCTGTTTTTT. Translated, it gives CASSFRLAGDRGTGELFF. Full variable domain (missing parts from reference TRBV7-2 and TRBJ2-2): GAGVSQSPSNKVTEKGKDVELRCDPISGHTALYWYRQSLGQGLEFLIYFQGNSAPDKSGLPSDRFSAERTGGSVSTLTIQRTQQEDSAVYLCASSFRLAGDRGTGELFFGEGSRLTVL.

This clone showed up just once. The chain uses TRBV2 and TRBJ1-4; 9 positions match TRBD1. This CDR3 contains 15 residues. The V and J ends lost 6 bases and 6 bases, in that order; junction bases with no gene match: 8. Germline CDR1 and CDR2: SNHLY and FYNNEI. CDR3 in amino acids: CASSRDRAWDEKLFF. In DNA form, the CDR3 reads TGTGCCAGCAGCCGGGACAGGGCCTGGGATGAAAAACTGTTTTTT.

The chain employs TRBV27 and TRBJ1-6, with TRBD1 identical over 9 bases. In germline, CDR1 is MNHEY, CDR2 SMNVEV (reference sequence). The ends lost 3 bases at V and 3 bases at J; junction bases unmatched: 6. This CDR3 region has 17 residues. This CDR3 is CASSFGGQGYYNSPLHF. CDR3 nucleotides: TGTGCCAGCAGTTTCGGGGGACAGGGCTACTATAATTCACCCCTCCACTTT.

The chain employs TRBV10-3 and TRBJ2-7; 10 bases match TRBD1. The CDR3 has 14 residues. CDR1 ENHRY and CDR2 SYGVKD come from the germline V gene. The J segment lost 5 bases and the V segment lost 4 bases, leaving 5 bases of the junction unmatched. CDR3 residues: CAISGRQGAHEQYF. In DNA form, the CDR3 reads TGTGCCATCAGTGGGCGACAGGGGGCCCACGAGCAGTACTTC.

This clone has a handful of counts. This chain connects TRBV2 to TRBJ1-2, with 9 bases lining up with TRBD1. V dropped 7 bases and J dropped 4; count of bases not matched to a gene: 7. The CDR3 length is 14 residues. The V gene's germline CDR1 is SNHLY and CDR2 FYNNEI. The CDR3 nucleotides read TGTGCCAGCACCCTGGACAGGGGTCTCTATGGCTACACCTTC. This encodes CASTLDRGLYGYTF.

The chain is built from TRBV6-5 and TRBJ1-1, with D unclear. Per germline, CDR1 MNHEY and CDR2 SVGAGI. The V end lost 7 bases, the J end lost 1 base, and 10 bases lay between the germline ends. CDR3 length: 13 amino acids. The CDR3 nucleotides are TGTGCCAGCACCCCCAGTCGGAACACTGAAGCTTTCTTT. It specifies CASTPSRNTEAFF.